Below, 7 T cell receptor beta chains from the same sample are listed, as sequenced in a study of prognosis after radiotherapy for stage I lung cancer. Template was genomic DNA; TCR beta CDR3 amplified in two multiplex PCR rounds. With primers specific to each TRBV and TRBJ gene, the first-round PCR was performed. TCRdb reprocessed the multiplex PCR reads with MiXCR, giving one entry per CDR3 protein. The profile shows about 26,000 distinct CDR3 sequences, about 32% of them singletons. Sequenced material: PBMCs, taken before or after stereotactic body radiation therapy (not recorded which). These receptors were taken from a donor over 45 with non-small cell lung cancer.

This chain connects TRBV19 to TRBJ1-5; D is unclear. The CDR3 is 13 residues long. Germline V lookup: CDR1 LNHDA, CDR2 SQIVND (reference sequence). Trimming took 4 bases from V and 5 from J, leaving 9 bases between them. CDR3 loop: CASSRNRDQPQHF. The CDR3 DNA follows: TGTGCCAGTAGTAGGAACAGAGATCAGCCCCAGCATTTT.

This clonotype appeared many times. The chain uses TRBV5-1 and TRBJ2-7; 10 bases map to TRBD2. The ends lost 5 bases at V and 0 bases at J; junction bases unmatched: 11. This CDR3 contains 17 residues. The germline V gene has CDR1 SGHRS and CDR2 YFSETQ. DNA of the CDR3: TGCGCCAGCAGTTATGCAAGCGGGGGGGACATCTCCTACGAGCAGTACTTC. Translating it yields CASSYASGGDISYEQYF. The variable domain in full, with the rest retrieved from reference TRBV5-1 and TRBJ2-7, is KAGVTQTPRYLIKTRGQQVTLSCSPISGHRSVSWYQQTPGQGLQFLFEYFSETQRNKGNFPGRFSGRQFSNSRSEMNVSTLELGDSALYLCASSYASGGDISYEQYFGPGTRLTVT.

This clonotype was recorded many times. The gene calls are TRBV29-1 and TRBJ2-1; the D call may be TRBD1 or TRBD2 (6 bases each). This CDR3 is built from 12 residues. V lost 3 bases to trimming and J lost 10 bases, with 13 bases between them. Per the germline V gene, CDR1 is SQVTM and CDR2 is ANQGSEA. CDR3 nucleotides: TGCAGCGTTGATCACGTAGGGGGGGAGCAGTTCTTC. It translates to CSVDHVGGEQFF.

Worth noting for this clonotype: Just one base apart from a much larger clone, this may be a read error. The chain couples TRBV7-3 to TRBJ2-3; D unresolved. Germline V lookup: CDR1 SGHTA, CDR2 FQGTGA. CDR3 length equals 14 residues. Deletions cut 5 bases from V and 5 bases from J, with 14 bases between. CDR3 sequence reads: CASSPQVVKDTQYF. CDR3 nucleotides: TGTGCCAGCAGCCCCCAAGTTGTAAAAGATACGCAGTATTTT. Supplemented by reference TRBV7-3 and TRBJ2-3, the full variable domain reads GAGVSQTPSNKVTEKGKYVELRCDPISGHTALYWYRQSLGQGPEFLIYFQGTGAADDSGLPNDRFFAVRPEGSVSTLKIQRTERGDSAVYLCASSPQVVKDTQYFGPGTRLTVL.

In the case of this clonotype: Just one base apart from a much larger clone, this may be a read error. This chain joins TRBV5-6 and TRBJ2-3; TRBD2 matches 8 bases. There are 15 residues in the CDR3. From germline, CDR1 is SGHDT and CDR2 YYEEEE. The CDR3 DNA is TGTTCCAGCAGCTTGGCGGGGGGAAGCACAGATACGCAGTATTTT. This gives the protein CSSSLAGGSTDTQYF.

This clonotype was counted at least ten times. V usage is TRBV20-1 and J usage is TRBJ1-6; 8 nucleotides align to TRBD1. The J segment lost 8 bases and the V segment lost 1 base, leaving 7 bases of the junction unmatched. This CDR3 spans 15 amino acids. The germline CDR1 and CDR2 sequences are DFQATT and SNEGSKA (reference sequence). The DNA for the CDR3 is TGCAGTGCTAGAGGGACAGGGAGGGGTGATTCACCCCTCCACTTT. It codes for CSARGTGRGDSPLHF.

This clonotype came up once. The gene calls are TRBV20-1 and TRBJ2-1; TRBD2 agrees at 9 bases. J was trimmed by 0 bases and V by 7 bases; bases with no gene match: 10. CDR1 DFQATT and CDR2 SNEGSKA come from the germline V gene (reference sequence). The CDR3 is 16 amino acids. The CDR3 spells CSVAGGPRTSYNEQFF. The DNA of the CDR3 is TGCAGTGTGGCGGGAGGGCCCCGAACCTCCTACAATGAGCAGTTCTTC.